Sequencing of this T cell receptor (beta chain) was carried out in a study of molecular identifiers for immune sequencing clone quantification. TCRdb analysed the PCR reads with MiXCR anew, one entry per CDR3 protein. The repertoire includes around 470,000 distinct CDR3 sequences, around 21% of them detected once, and 0.7% to 1% sits in the top ten. This clonotype was counted ten times or more. Germline V gene lookup returns CDR1 MNHEY and CDR2 SVGAGI. Trimming cost V 5 bases and J 6 bases, with 13 bases left between them. The CDR3 has 14 residues. Specimen: naive CD8+ T cells from blood, with Jurkat cell RNA spiked in. Indicated subset: FACS-sorted CD8+CD4-CCR7+CD45RA+ naive T cells. The sequence was collected from a human donor in good health. Some libraries in this study had Jurkat cell RNA spiked in. The chain combines TRBV6-5 with TRBJ1-4, with D unresolved. The CDR3 DNA sequence: TGTGCCAGCAGTGACGGAGTAAATCATGAAAAACTGTTTTTT. It encodes CASSDGVNHEKLFF.